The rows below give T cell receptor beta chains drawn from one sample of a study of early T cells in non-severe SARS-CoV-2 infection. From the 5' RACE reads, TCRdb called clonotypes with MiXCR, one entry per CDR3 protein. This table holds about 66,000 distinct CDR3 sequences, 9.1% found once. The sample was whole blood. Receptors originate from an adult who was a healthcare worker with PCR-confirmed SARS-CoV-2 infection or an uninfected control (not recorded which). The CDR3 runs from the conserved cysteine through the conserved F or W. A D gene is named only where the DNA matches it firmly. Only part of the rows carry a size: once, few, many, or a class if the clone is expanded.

cdr3_aa: CASSSAGGWYEQYF; cdr3_nt: TGTGCCAGCAGTTCCGCAGGGGGCTGGTACGAGCAGTACTTC; v_call: TRBV27; cdr3_length: 14; clone_size: .; j_call: TRBJ2-7; d_call: TRBD1
cdr3_aa: CASSPSAGNTDTQYF; cdr3_nt: TGTGCCAGCTCACCATCTGCGGGGAACACAGATACGCAGTATTTT; v_call: TRBV18; cdr3_length: 15; clone_size: few; j_call: TRBJ2-3; d_call: .
cdr3_aa: CASSQDETYNEQFF; cdr3_nt: TGCGCCAGCAGCCAAGACGAAACCTACAATGAGCAGTTCTTC; v_call: TRBV4-3; cdr3_length: 14; clone_size: few; j_call: TRBJ2-1; d_call: .
cdr3_aa: CASSKGQATKETQYF; cdr3_nt: TGTGCCAGTAGTAAAGGACAGGCTACGAAAGAGACCCAGTACTTC; v_call: TRBV19; cdr3_length: 15; clone_size: .; j_call: TRBJ2-5; d_call: TRBD1
cdr3_aa: CASTRTGRREKLFF; cdr3_nt: TGCGCCAGCACTAGGACGGGAAGGAGGGAAAAACTGTTTTTT; v_call: TRBV4-1; cdr3_length: 14; clone_size: many; j_call: TRBJ1-4; d_call: .
cdr3_aa: CASSPNPGGTYEQYF; cdr3_nt: TGTGCCAGCAGCCCCAACCCGGGGGGGACCTACGAGCAGTACTTC; v_call: TRBV7-2; cdr3_length: 15; clone_size: many; j_call: TRBJ2-7; d_call: TRBD2
cdr3_aa: CASSSLTPGELFF; cdr3_nt: TGTGCCAGCAGTTCGCTAACGCCCGGGGAGCTGTTTTTT; v_call: TRBV11-3; cdr3_length: 13; clone_size: many; j_call: TRBJ2-2; d_call: .
cdr3_aa: CASSFHHEQFF; cdr3_nt: TGTGCCAGCAGCTTCCACCATGAGCAGTTCTTC; v_call: TRBV9; cdr3_length: 11; clone_size: many; j_call: TRBJ2-1; d_call: .
cdr3_aa: CASTLGGGKNIQYF; cdr3_nt: TGTGCCAGCACCCTGGGCGGGGGAAAAAACATTCAGTACTTC; v_call: TRBV12-3/TRBV12-4; cdr3_length: 14; clone_size: few; j_call: TRBJ2-4; d_call: TRBD2
cdr3_aa: CASSFRRSQYNEQFF; cdr3_nt: TGTGCCAGCAGTTTTAGGCGCAGCCAATACAATGAGCAGTTCTTC; v_call: TRBV12-3/TRBV12-4; cdr3_length: 15; clone_size: .; j_call: TRBJ2-1; d_call: .
cdr3_aa: CASRPGYNEQFF; cdr3_nt: TGTGCCAGCAGGCCCGGGTACAATGAGCAGTTCTTC; v_call: TRBV2; cdr3_length: 12; clone_size: .; j_call: TRBJ2-1; d_call: .
cdr3_aa: CASSYKGETQYF; cdr3_nt: TGTGCCAGCAGTTACAAGGGGGAGACCCAGTACTTC; v_call: TRBV6-6; cdr3_length: 12; clone_size: .; j_call: TRBJ2-5; d_call: .
cdr3_aa: CASSQDQDRGRYF; cdr3_nt: TGTGCCAGCAGCCAAGATCAGGACAGGGGCAGGTACTTC; v_call: TRBV3-1; cdr3_length: 13; clone_size: few; j_call: TRBJ2-7; d_call: TRBD1
cdr3_aa: CASSRDSSYEQYF; cdr3_nt: TGTGCCAGCAGCCGTGACAGTTCCTACGAGCAGTACTTC; v_call: TRBV27; cdr3_length: 13; clone_size: .; j_call: TRBJ2-7; d_call: .
cdr3_aa: CASSADDRVSSTDTQYF; cdr3_nt: TGTGCCAGCAGCGCCGATGACAGGGTCTCTAGCACAGATACGCAGTATTTT; v_call: TRBV9; cdr3_length: 17; clone_size: few; j_call: TRBJ2-3; d_call: TRBD1
cdr3_aa: CSADPSGNYYEQYF; cdr3_nt: TGCAGTGCTGACCCTTCCGGGAATTATTACGAGCAGTACTTC; v_call: TRBV20-1; cdr3_length: 14; clone_size: .; j_call: TRBJ2-7; d_call: .
cdr3_aa: CASSPTSGGVYEQYF; cdr3_nt: TGCGCCAGCAGCCCGACTAGCGGGGGAGTTTACGAGCAGTACTTC; v_call: TRBV4-1; cdr3_length: 15; clone_size: many; j_call: TRBJ2-7; d_call: TRBD2
cdr3_aa: CSAPLPRTKNIQYF; cdr3_nt: TGCAGTGCTCCTCTTCCCCGTACCAAAAACATTCAGTACTTC; v_call: TRBV20-1; cdr3_length: 14; clone_size: .; j_call: TRBJ2-4; d_call: .
cdr3_aa: CASSPGPHNEQFF; cdr3_nt: TGTGCCAGCAGCCCAGGTCCCCACAATGAGCAGTTCTTC; v_call: TRBV5-5; cdr3_length: 13; clone_size: .; j_call: TRBJ2-1; d_call: .
cdr3_aa: CSAEGLADQETQYF; cdr3_nt: TGCAGCGCGGAGGGACTAGCGGACCAAGAGACCCAGTACTTC; v_call: TRBV29-1; cdr3_length: 14; clone_size: .; j_call: TRBJ2-5; d_call: TRBD2
cdr3_aa: CASSSGPGTGYSNQPQHF; cdr3_nt: TGCGCCAGCAGCTCGGGGCCAGGGACGGGCTATAGCAATCAGCCCCAGCATTTT; v_call: TRBV5-1; cdr3_length: 18; clone_size: .; j_call: TRBJ1-5; d_call: .
cdr3_aa: CASSPGLAGLYYEQYF; cdr3_nt: TGTGCCAGCAGCCCGGGACTAGCGGGCCTATACTACGAGCAGTACTTC; v_call: TRBV5-5; cdr3_length: 16; clone_size: many; j_call: TRBJ2-7; d_call: TRBD2
cdr3_aa: CASSLVGAGYSYNEQFF; cdr3_nt: TGTGCCAGCAGCTTAGTAGGGGCGGGCTACTCCTACAATGAGCAGTTCTTC; v_call: TRBV7-9; cdr3_length: 17; clone_size: few; j_call: TRBJ2-1; d_call: .
cdr3_aa: CASSGSNSPLHF; cdr3_nt: TGTGCCAGCAGTGGGAGTAATTCACCCCTCCACTTT; v_call: TRBV2; cdr3_length: 12; clone_size: .; j_call: TRBJ1-6; d_call: .